These T cell receptor beta chains were read from a single sample in a study of cytomegalovirus exposure and HLA in healthy donors. Using immunoSEQ multiplex PCR, the repertoire was profiled, and TCRdb retains in-frame clones only, with some absent. In the table there are about 200,000 clones, roughly 85% of which are singletons. Material for sequencing was PBMCs. The receptors shown here come from a woman aged 30 to 39 in good health and CMV-seropositive. Both conserved end residues are part of each CDR3. Each record gives: V gene, CDR3 length, clone size, D gene, J gene, CDR3 DNA, CDR3 protein. The D gene is left open where the match is weak. Clone size appears in some rows only: once, few, many, or a class for an expanded clone.

v_call: TRBV6-5
cdr3_length: 15
clone_size: NA
d_call: NA
j_call: TRBJ1-4
cdr3_nt: TGTGCCAGCAGTTACGCCGGTACAGCGGTTGAAAAACTGTTTTTT
cdr3_aa: CASSYAGTAVEKLFF

v_call: TRBV6-1
cdr3_length: 14
clone_size: NA
d_call: NA
j_call: TRBJ1-5
cdr3_nt: TGTGCCAGCAGTGTCGAGGGCCAGAGGCAGCCCCAGCATTTT
cdr3_aa: CASSVEGQRQPQHF

v_call: TRBV12-2
cdr3_length: 16
clone_size: NA
d_call: NA
j_call: TRBJ2-7
cdr3_nt: TGTGCAAGTCGCTTGAAACGGGACTCCGGAGGGTACGAGCAGTACTTC
cdr3_aa: CASRLKRDSGGYEQYF

v_call: TRBV7-9
cdr3_length: 15
clone_size: NA
d_call: NA
j_call: TRBJ2-3
cdr3_nt: TGTGCCAGCAGCCCCAAGGGGATTTCTCAGGATACGCAGTATTTT
cdr3_aa: CASSPKGISQDTQYF

v_call: TRBV11-1
cdr3_length: 18
clone_size: NA
d_call: TRBD2
j_call: TRBJ2-1
cdr3_nt: TGTGCCAGCAGCTTAGCTGATAGCGGGAGGATCTCCTACAATGAGCAGTTCTTC
cdr3_aa: CASSLADSGRISYNEQFF

v_call: TRBV29-1
cdr3_length: 15
clone_size: NA
d_call: TRBD2
j_call: TRBJ2-1
cdr3_nt: TGCAGCGCCTGGGGACTAGCGGACGCCTACAATGAGCAGTTCTTC
cdr3_aa: CSAWGLADAYNEQFF

v_call: TRBV4-1
cdr3_length: 15
clone_size: NA
d_call: TRBD1
j_call: TRBJ1-1
cdr3_nt: TGCGCCAGCAGCCCTCGGACAGGGTCGAACACTGAAGCTTTCTTT
cdr3_aa: CASSPRTGSNTEAFF

v_call: TRBV6-5
cdr3_length: 13
clone_size: NA
d_call: NA
j_call: TRBJ2-7
cdr3_nt: TGTGCCAGCAGTTTAACAGGTTCCTACGAGCAGTACTTC
cdr3_aa: CASSLTGSYEQYF

v_call: TRBV7-2
cdr3_length: 16
clone_size: NA
d_call: TRBD1
j_call: TRBJ1-5
cdr3_nt: TGTGCCAGCAGCTTAGATTTCCGGGACAGAGATCAGCCCCAGCATTTT
cdr3_aa: CASSLDFRDRDQPQHF

v_call: TRBV5-4
cdr3_length: 15
clone_size: NA
d_call: TRBD1
j_call: TRBJ2-5
cdr3_nt: TGTGCCAGCAGTTCCCCGACAGGGCCCAGGGAGACCCAGTACTTC
cdr3_aa: CASSSPTGPRETQYF

v_call: TRBV5-1
cdr3_length: 15
clone_size: few
d_call: TRBD1
j_call: TRBJ1-4
cdr3_nt: TGCGCCAGCACCGGGACAGGGGGCCTCGATGAAAAACTGTTTTTT
cdr3_aa: CASTGTGGLDEKLFF

v_call: TRBV5-1
cdr3_length: 15
clone_size: NA
d_call: NA
j_call: TRBJ1-1
cdr3_nt: TGCGCCAGCAGCTTGGGGTGGGGGGTGAACACTGAAGCTTTCTTT
cdr3_aa: CASSLGWGVNTEAFF

v_call: TRBV5-4
cdr3_length: 13
clone_size: NA
d_call: NA
j_call: TRBJ1-1
cdr3_nt: TGTGCCAGCAGCTCAGGACAGCACACTGAAGCTTTCTTT
cdr3_aa: CASSSGQHTEAFF

v_call: TRBV6-5
cdr3_length: 15
clone_size: many
d_call: NA
j_call: TRBJ2-7
cdr3_nt: TGTGCCAGCAGTCCATCCGGGACGGACTACCGCGAGCAGTACTTC
cdr3_aa: CASSPSGTDYREQYF

v_call: TRBV6-5
cdr3_length: 16
clone_size: few
d_call: TRBD1
j_call: TRBJ2-7
cdr3_nt: TGTGCCAGCAGTTACCAGGGACAGGGGAACTCCTACGAGCAGTACTTC
cdr3_aa: CASSYQGQGNSYEQYF

v_call: TRBV10-3
cdr3_length: 14
clone_size: NA
d_call: NA
j_call: TRBJ1-2
cdr3_nt: TGTGCCATCAGTCCCCCAGGTATTAACTATGGCTACACCTTC
cdr3_aa: CAISPPGINYGYTF

v_call: TRBV9
cdr3_length: 14
clone_size: once
d_call: NA
j_call: TRBJ2-2
cdr3_nt: TGTGCCAGCAGCGTCAGGGATTACACCGGGGAGCTGTTTTTT
cdr3_aa: CASSVRDYTGELFF

v_call: TRBV30
cdr3_length: 15
clone_size: NA
d_call: NA
j_call: TRBJ1-4
cdr3_nt: TGTGCCTGCCAACAGGGATCCTGGGCTAATGAAAAACTGTTTTTT
cdr3_aa: CACQQGSWANEKLFF

v_call: TRBV10-2
cdr3_length: 15
clone_size: NA
d_call: TRBD2
j_call: TRBJ2-7
cdr3_nt: TGCGCCAGCAGTCATACTAGCGGGGATGTCTACGAGCAGTACTTC
cdr3_aa: CASSHTSGDVYEQYF

v_call: TRBV28
cdr3_length: 15
clone_size: NA
d_call: NA
j_call: TRBJ2-7
cdr3_nt: TGTGCCAGCAGTTTGGGGGGGGCGAGGACCTACGAGCAGTACTTC
cdr3_aa: CASSLGGARTYEQYF

v_call: TRBV7-8
cdr3_length: 14
clone_size: NA
d_call: TRBD2
j_call: TRBJ2-1
cdr3_nt: TGTGCCAGCAGCGACGGACTAGCGGGATATGAGCAGTTCTTC
cdr3_aa: CASSDGLAGYEQFF

v_call: TRBV5-4
cdr3_length: 12
clone_size: NA
d_call: TRBD2
j_call: TRBJ2-1
cdr3_nt: TGTGCCAGCAGTTCCGGACTAGCCGAGCAGTTCTTC
cdr3_aa: CASSSGLAEQFF

v_call: TRBV21-1
cdr3_length: 18
clone_size: NA
d_call: NA
j_call: TRBJ1-2
cdr3_nt: TGTGCCAGCAGCCCTAGCAAGAGGGTCGTCGGGCAGAACTATGGCTACACCTTC
cdr3_aa: CASSPSKRVVGQNYGYTF

v_call: TRBV4-2
cdr3_length: 14
clone_size: NA
d_call: NA
j_call: TRBJ1-1
cdr3_nt: TGTGCCAGCAGCCAAGAGATCGGGGTGTCTGAAGCTTTCTTT
cdr3_aa: CASSQEIGVSEAFF

v_call: TRBV5-8
cdr3_length: 17
clone_size: NA
d_call: NA
j_call: TRBJ2-4
cdr3_nt: TGTGCCAGCAGTTACCGTCTCGGGGGTTCGGCCAAAAACATTCAGTACTTC
cdr3_aa: CASSYRLGGSAKNIQYF

v_call: TRBV9
cdr3_length: 15
clone_size: NA
d_call: TRBD2
j_call: TRBJ2-7
cdr3_nt: TGTGCCAGCAGCGTAGGGGGGACTAGCAGAAGCGAGCAGTACTTC
cdr3_aa: CASSVGGTSRSEQYF

v_call: TRBV27
cdr3_length: 14
clone_size: NA
d_call: TRBD1
j_call: TRBJ2-7
cdr3_nt: TGTGCCAGCAGTCTGGACAGGGGAGGGTACGAGCAGTACTTC
cdr3_aa: CASSLDRGGYEQYF

v_call: TRBV7-9
cdr3_length: 15
clone_size: NA
d_call: TRBD1
j_call: TRBJ2-2
cdr3_nt: TGTGCCAGCAGCTCCAACAGGGGCGGCACCGGGGAGCTGTTTTTT
cdr3_aa: CASSSNRGGTGELFF

v_call: TRBV13
cdr3_length: 16
clone_size: NA
d_call: TRBD1
j_call: TRBJ2-7
cdr3_nt: TGTGCCAGCAGCGGAGGTGACCGGGACAGGTCCTACGAGCAGTACTTC
cdr3_aa: CASSGGDRDRSYEQYF

v_call: TRBV25-1
cdr3_length: 16
clone_size: few
d_call: TRBD2
j_call: TRBJ2-3
cdr3_nt: TGTGCCAGCAGTGAATCCGGGGGAGGGGGCACAGATACGCAGTATTTT
cdr3_aa: CASSESGGGGTDTQYF

v_call: TRBV12-2
cdr3_length: 17
clone_size: NA
d_call: NA
j_call: TRBJ1-2
cdr3_nt: TGTGCAAGTCGCTTAGCCTCACAGGGATGCGGGTACTATGGCTACACCTTC
cdr3_aa: CASRLASQGCGYYGYTF

v_call: TRBV4-2
cdr3_length: 14
clone_size: NA
d_call: NA
j_call: TRBJ1-2
cdr3_nt: TGTGCCAGCAGCCAAGTCATCAGGGCCAGTGGCTACACCTTC
cdr3_aa: CASSQVIRASGYTF

v_call: TRBV2
cdr3_length: 14
clone_size: NA
d_call: NA
j_call: TRBJ1-5
cdr3_nt: TGTGCCAGCTCCGGGAGCACTAGCAATCAGCCCCAGCATTTT
cdr3_aa: CASSGSTSNQPQHF

v_call: TRBV19
cdr3_length: 14
clone_size: NA
d_call: NA
j_call: TRBJ1-4
cdr3_nt: TGTGCCAGTACCGCAACAGGGACTAATGAAAAACTGTTTTTT
cdr3_aa: CASTATGTNEKLFF

v_call: TRBV5-1
cdr3_length: 14
clone_size: NA
d_call: NA
j_call: TRBJ2-3
cdr3_nt: TGCGCCAGCAGCCCCGACTTTTACACAGATACGCAGTATTTT
cdr3_aa: CASSPDFYTDTQYF

v_call: TRBV4-3
cdr3_length: 13
clone_size: NA
d_call: NA
j_call: TRBJ2-1
cdr3_nt: TGCGCCAGCAGCCCCATGCGGGACCGAGAGCAGTTCTTC
cdr3_aa: CASSPMRDREQFF

v_call: TRBV5-1
cdr3_length: 14
clone_size: NA
d_call: TRBD2
j_call: TRBJ2-7
cdr3_nt: TGCGCCAGCAGTATGACTAGCGGTCCTGTAGAGCAGTACTTC
cdr3_aa: CASSMTSGPVEQYF

v_call: TRBV7-6
cdr3_length: 16
clone_size: few
d_call: TRBD1
j_call: TRBJ2-1
cdr3_nt: TGTGCCAGCAGCCCCGCAGCGGGACAGGGCTACAATGAGCAGTTCTTC
cdr3_aa: CASSPAAGQGYNEQFF

v_call: TRBV13
cdr3_length: 17
clone_size: NA
d_call: TRBD2
j_call: TRBJ2-7
cdr3_nt: TGTGCCAGCAGCCAGACCTGGGGGGGACTAGCGGCATACGAGCAGTACTTC
cdr3_aa: CASSQTWGGLAAYEQYF

v_call: TRBV2
cdr3_length: 17
clone_size: NA
d_call: TRBD2
j_call: TRBJ2-1
cdr3_nt: TGTGCCAACATACCCGGGGACTACGGGAGTTCCTACAATGAGCAGTTCTTC
cdr3_aa: CANIPGDYGSSYNEQFF

v_call: TRBV27
cdr3_length: 14
clone_size: few
d_call: TRBD1
j_call: TRBJ2-7
cdr3_nt: TGTGCCAGCAGTTTGACAGGGGGACCTCCCGAGCAGTACTTC
cdr3_aa: CASSLTGGPPEQYF

v_call: TRBV2
cdr3_length: 15
clone_size: NA
d_call: NA
j_call: TRBJ1-5
cdr3_nt: TGTGCCAGCAGTGAAGTAGGGGCAGGCAATCAGCCCCAGCATTTT
cdr3_aa: CASSEVGAGNQPQHF

v_call: TRBV4-3
cdr3_length: 15
clone_size: NA
d_call: TRBD1
j_call: TRBJ2-7
cdr3_nt: TGCGCCAGCAGCCCAAACAGGGGGTTCTCCTACGAGCAGTACTTC
cdr3_aa: CASSPNRGFSYEQYF

v_call: TRBV14
cdr3_length: 14
clone_size: NA
d_call: NA
j_call: TRBJ2-3
cdr3_nt: TGTGCCAGCAGCCCCGTTCAAGGACAGCCCAGGACGCATTTT
cdr3_aa: CASSPVQGQPRTHF

v_call: TRBV27
cdr3_length: 16
clone_size: NA
d_call: NA
j_call: TRBJ1-1
cdr3_nt: TGTGCCAGCAGTTTAAGAAGTGAGGTACGAAACACTGAAGCTTTCTTT
cdr3_aa: CASSLRSEVRNTEAFF

v_call: TRBV2
cdr3_length: 14
clone_size: once
d_call: NA
j_call: TRBJ1-1
cdr3_nt: TGTGCCAGCAAGTTTTGGGGCAGGGTCCCTGAAGCTTTCTTT
cdr3_aa: CASKFWGRVPEAFF

v_call: TRBV5-5
cdr3_length: 16
clone_size: NA
d_call: TRBD2
j_call: TRBJ2-4
cdr3_nt: TGTGCCAGCGGCCTAGCGGGGGCCCTAGCCAAAAACATTCAGTACTTC
cdr3_aa: CASGLAGALAKNIQYF

v_call: TRBV7-6
cdr3_length: 17
clone_size: NA
d_call: TRBD1
j_call: TRBJ2-2
cdr3_nt: TGTGCCAGCAGCAGAGACGGGACAGGGGCGTGGACCGGGGAGCTGTTTTTT
cdr3_aa: CASSRDGTGAWTGELFF

v_call: TRBV4-3
cdr3_length: 17
clone_size: once
d_call: TRBD2
j_call: TRBJ2-1
cdr3_nt: TGCGCCAGCAGCCAAATTTCCGGGACTAGCGGATACAATGAGCAGTTCTTC
cdr3_aa: CASSQISGTSGYNEQFF

v_call: TRBV5-1
cdr3_length: 14
clone_size: NA
d_call: NA
j_call: TRBJ1-1
cdr3_nt: TGCGCCAGCAGCTTGGACAGGGCACACACTGAAGCTTTCTTT
cdr3_aa: CASSLDRAHTEAFF

v_call: TRBV6-5
cdr3_length: 14
clone_size: NA
d_call: NA
j_call: TRBJ2-7
cdr3_nt: TGTGCCAGCAGTTACCAGGACTGGACCTACGAGCAGTACTTC
cdr3_aa: CASSYQDWTYEQYF

v_call: TRBV13
cdr3_length: 14
clone_size: once
d_call: NA
j_call: TRBJ1-2
cdr3_nt: TGTGCCAGCACCAAGGGGAACCCCGTATATGGCTACACCTTC
cdr3_aa: CASTKGNPVYGYTF

v_call: TRBV7-8
cdr3_length: 16
clone_size: NA
d_call: NA
j_call: TRBJ1-5
cdr3_nt: TGTGCCAGCAGCCAGAGGTCCGAGATTAGCAATCAGCCCCAGCATTTT
cdr3_aa: CASSQRSEISNQPQHF

v_call: TRBV5-4
cdr3_length: 13
clone_size: NA
d_call: NA
j_call: TRBJ2-1
cdr3_nt: TGTGCCAGCAGCTTGGATACACACAATGAGCAGTTCTTC
cdr3_aa: CASSLDTHNEQFF

v_call: TRBV19
cdr3_length: 13
clone_size: NA
d_call: NA
j_call: TRBJ2-2
cdr3_nt: TGTGCCAGTAGCGTCGCGAACACCGGGGAGCTGTTTTTT
cdr3_aa: CASSVANTGELFF